Following are 12 T cell receptor beta chains from one sample sequenced in a study of cytomegalovirus exposure and HLA in healthy donors (dated by TCRdb to about 2017). The method behind the library was the immunoSEQ multiplex PCR assay. A mixture of 60 forward primers for TCR Vbeta segments and 13 reverse primers for TCR Jbeta segments was used in the multiplex PCR. TCRdb's version of the immuneACCESS table is confined to in-frame rearrangements and falls short of the full clone set. An unresolved V gene accounts for under half of the shortfall where checked; the remainder is of unknown origin. This sample is represented by about 78,000 clones; 55% to 75% of them were singletons. The ten largest clones add up to 4.5% to 6% of the sample. The material sequenced was PBMCs. The receptors here all came from a man aged 25 to 45 in good health and CMV-seropositive.

This chain joins TRBV7-6 and TRBJ2-7; 12 bases map to TRBD2. Germline-derived CDR1 and CDR2 are SGHVS and FNYEAQ. V lost 5 bases to trimming and J lost 2 bases; unmatched junction nucleotides: 4. The CDR3 is 15 amino acids. CDR3 region: CASSTTSGGTYEQYF. CDR3 nucleotide sequence: TGTGCCAGCAGCACCACTAGCGGGGGGACCTACGAGCAGTACTTC.

The chain employs TRBV10-3 and TRBJ2-7, with TRBD1 matching over 7 bases. CDR1 is ENHRY, CDR2 SYGVKD, per germline. The CDR3 spans 13 residues. J lost 6 bases, V lost 3 bases, and 5 bases had no gene match. CDR3 sequence (DNA): TGTGCCATCAGTGATCTACAGGGGACCGAGCAGTACTTC. It specifies CAISDLQGTEQYF.

This clone turned up a few times. V and J are TRBV7-9 and TRBJ2-2; possibly TRBD2 for D (6 bases). There are 14 residues in the CDR3. Germline CDR1 reads SEHNR; CDR2 reads FQNEAQ (reference sequence). V gave up 5 bases and J gave up 7 bases, with 14 bases separating them. CDR3 in DNA: TGTGCCAGCAGCGGAACCGGGAGCGGCGGGGAGCTGTTTTTT. Translated, it gives CASSGTGSGGELFF.

V and J are TRBV10-3 and TRBJ2-7; maybe TRBD1 (6 bases). Trimming shortened V by 6 bases and J by 0 bases, and 12 bases separated the two germline ends. CDR1 ENHRY and CDR2 SYGVKD come from the germline V gene. The CDR3 has 14 amino acids. The CDR3 DNA sequence: TGTGCCATCAGGGACAGTCTGAGCTCCTACGAGCAGTACTTC. Protein: CAIRDSLSSYEQYF.

This sequence joins TRBV11-2 and TRBJ1-3; TRBD1 aligns across 8 bases. Per the germline V gene, CDR1 is SGHAT and CDR2 is FQNNGV. CDR3 length equals 15 residues. V gave up 4 bases and J gave up 2 bases; unmatched junction bases: 4. The CDR3 bases are TGTGCCAGCAGCTCAGACAGGGGCGCTGGAAACACCATATATTTT. Translated: CASSSDRGAGNTIYF.

The rearrangement joins TRBV7-7 to TRBJ1-6; D is unclear. V lost 3 bases, J lost 14 bases, and 8 bases lay in between. This CDR3 has 11 residues. Looked up from germline, CDR1 is SSHAT and CDR2 is FNYEAQ (reference sequence). CDR3 residues: CASSFRWSLHF. In nucleotides, the CDR3 is TGTGCCAGCAGCTTTCGGTGGTCCCTCCACTTT. The full variable domain, in which reference TRBV7-7 and TRBJ1-6 provide the parts outside the CDR3, is GAGVSQSPRYKVTKRGQDVTLRCDPISSHATLYWYQQALGQGPEFLTYFNYEAQPDKSGLPSDRFSAERPEGSISTLTIQRTEQRDSAMYRCASSFRWSLHFGNGTRLTVT.

The DNA of the CDR3 is TGTGCCACCAGCAGGGGGGGAGGCAATCAGCCCCAGCATTTT. Its protein is CATSRGGGNQPQHF. V gene TRBV15 combines with J gene TRBJ1-5; a possible D gene is TRBD1 (5 bases). V lost 3 bases, J lost 2 bases, and 8 bases lay in between. The CDR3 extends over 14 amino acids. The V gene's germline CDR1 is LNHNV and CDR2 YYDKDF (reference sequence).

This rearrangement joins TRBV5-5 to TRBJ1-2; 8 bases match TRBD1. The length of the CDR3 is 15 residues. V shed 6 bases, J shed 4 bases, and the junction held 11 bases outside the gene matches. CDR1 and CDR2 from the germline V gene are SGHKS and YYEKEE (reference sequence). The CDR3 coding sequence is TGTGCCAGCAACAAACCCCAAACAGGGGGCTATGGCTACACCTTC. This gives the protein CASNKPQTGGYGYTF.

The chain is built from TRBV4-1 and TRBJ1-2; 7 nucleotides agree with TRBD1. Looked up from germline, CDR1 is MGHRA and CDR2 is YSYEKL. V shed 0 bases, J shed 4 bases, and the junction held 8 bases outside the gene matches. The CDR3 extends over 16 amino acids. The CDR3 DNA follows: TGCGCCAGCAGCCAAGATTCTCACAGGGGACTCTATGGCTACACCTTC. It translates to CASSQDSHRGLYGYTF.

The rearrangement uses TRBV7-9 and TRBJ2-1; possible D gene TRBD1, 5 bases. Deletions cut 0 bases from V and 4 bases from J, with 10 bases between. This CDR3 spans 15 amino acids. Germline assignment: CDR1 SEHNR and CDR2 FQNEAQ (reference sequence). The CDR3 coding sequence is TGTGCCAGCAGCTTAGCGTCCTGGACATACAATGAGCAGTTCTTC. Residues: CASSLASWTYNEQFF.

This rearrangement joins TRBV7-9 to TRBJ2-5; no clear D gene. Germline lookup yields CDR1 SEHNR and CDR2 FQNEAQ (reference sequence). V gave up 3 bases and J gave up 3 bases, with 2 bases separating them. This CDR3 has 11 amino acids. The CDR3 nucleotides are TGTGCCAGCAGCTTTAAAGAGACCCAGTACTTC. The encoded protein is CASSFKETQYF. The full variable domain, completed using reference TRBV7-9 and TRBJ2-5, is DTGVSQNPRHKITKRGQNVTFRCDPISEHNRLYWYRQTLGQGPEFLTYFQNEAQLEKSRLLSDRFSAERPKGSFSTLEIQRTEQGDSAMYLCASSFKETQYFGPGTRLLVL.

This clone was seen a handful of times. The V and J genes are TRBV5-6 and TRBJ1-1, with TRBD1 matching 10 bases. The germline V gene has CDR1 SGHDT and CDR2 YYEEEE. V lost 4 bases and J lost 6; bases outside the gene matches: 6. The CDR3 is 14 residues long. CDR3: CASSPGQGVAEAFF. The CDR3 coding sequence is TGTGCCAGCAGCCCTGGACAGGGGGTCGCTGAAGCTTTCTTT.